One sample yielded the 29 T cell receptor beta chains listed below, sequenced in a study of T cell responses to AZD1222 COVID-19 vaccine. The assay was immunoSEQ multiplex PCR, and TCRdb's table has in-frame clones only and misses some. The table includes around 140,000 clones, around 92% detected once. The specimen comprised peripheral blood, sampled 28 days after the second AZD1222 dose. These receptors came from an adult who received the AZD1222 COVID-19 vaccine.

DNA for the CDR3: TGTGCCATCAGTGAGCAGAGACAGCTCCTATCACCGTCGGGCAATCAGCCCCAGCATTTT. This codes for CAISEQRQLLSPSGNQPQHF. V and J are TRBV10-3 and TRBJ1-5; possibly TRBD1 for D (5 bases). Germline lookup yields CDR1 ENHRY and CDR2 SYGVKD. V was shortened by 2 bases and J by 2 bases, with 25 bases between the two germline ends. The CDR3 loop spans 20 amino acids.

This clone was recorded a few times. The chain carries TRBV7-8 and TRBJ1-1, with 9 bases identical to TRBD1. The trim removed 5 bases at V and 4 bases at J, leaving 2 bases unmatched. This CDR3 has 13 amino acids. Per the germline V gene, CDR1 is SGHVS and CDR2 is FQNEAQ. CDR3 amino acids: CASSRDRATEAFF. Here the CDR3 DNA reads TGTGCCAGCAGCCGGGACAGGGCCACTGAAGCTTTCTTT.

This sequence joins TRBV12-3 or TRBV12-4 and TRBJ1-2, with D unclear. With 3 bases removed from V and 5 bases from J, the gap between germline ends came to 10 bases. The CDR3 loop spans 13 amino acids. CDR3 residues: CASSLWGFYGYTF. In DNA, the CDR3 is TGTGCCAGCAGTTTGTGGGGTTTTTATGGCTACACCTTC.

The V call is TRBV28, the J call TRBJ2-7; 9 bases agree with TRBD1. The CDR3 spans 18 residues. Germline V CDR1 and CDR2: MDHEN, SYDVKM. Germline trimming cut 5 bases from V and 2 bases from J; bases unmatched to any gene: 16. The CDR3 bases are TGTGCCAGCAGTCCGACCAAAGGCGGGGACAGGGAGGCCTACGAGCAGTACTTC. Translation: CASSPTKGGDREAYEQYF.

The rearrangement uses TRBV18 and TRBJ1-1; TRBD1 is a possible D gene (5 bases). CDR1 is KGHSH and CDR2 is LQKENI in the germline V gene. V was shortened by 6 bases and J by 3 bases, with 17 bases between the two germline ends. The CDR3 has 15 amino acids. CDR3 sequence reads: CASSSRYLGDTEAFF. The CDR3 nucleotides read TGTGCCAGCTCTTCTCGTTATTTGGGGGACACTGAAGCTTTCTTT.

The chain uses TRBV6-5 and TRBJ2-7; D remains unclear. Germline V gene lookup returns CDR1 MNHEY and CDR2 SVGAGI. V lost 8 bases and J 0 bases, leaving 8 bases between the germline ends. CDR3 size: 12 residues. The CDR3 reads CASRLSSYEQYF. CDR3 nucleotides: TGTGCCAGCCGCCTGAGCTCCTACGAGCAGTACTTC.

The chain couples TRBV7-9 to TRBJ2-4; a possible D gene is TRBD2 (5 bases). This CDR3 is 14 amino acids long. Per the germline V gene, CDR1 is SEHNR and CDR2 is FQNEAQ (reference sequence). The ends were cut back, 0 bases at V and 9 bases at J, with 12 bases in the middle. CDR3 loop: CASSLAFGGGIQYF. CDR3 nucleotide sequence: TGTGCCAGCAGCTTAGCTTTCGGAGGTGGCATTCAGTACTTC.

This clone occurred once. The V gene is TRBV11-2, the J gene TRBJ2-5; D gene uncertain. Trimming shortened V by 5 bases and J by 2 bases, and 3 bases separated the two germline ends. The CDR3 contains 11 residues. Germline V CDR1 and CDR2: SGHAT, FQNNGV. The CDR3 loop reads CASSRQETQYF. CDR3 nucleotides: TGTGCCAGCAGCCGTCAAGAGACCCAGTACTTC.

The V gene is TRBV11-2, the J gene TRBJ1-1; D remains ambiguous. The germline V gene has CDR1 SGHAT and CDR2 FQNNGV. Trimming removed 1 base at V and 6 bases at J, with 6 bases between. The CDR3 consists of 12 residues. CDR3 coding DNA: TGTGCCAGCAGCTTAGGGTTCGCTGAAGCTTTCTTT. This sequence encodes CASSLGFAEAFF. Combining the CDR3 with reference TRBV11-2 and TRBJ1-1 gives the whole variable domain EAGVAQSPRYKIIEKRQSVAFWCNPISGHATLYWYQQILGQGPKLLIQFQNNGVVDDSQLPKDRFSAERLKGVDSTLKIQPAKLEDSAVYLCASSLGFAEAFFGQGTRLTVV.

Only one count was recorded for this clone. J is TRBJ1-1 and V is TRBV6-2 or TRBV6-3, with a possible D match to TRBD1 (6 bases). CDR1 is MNHEY and CDR2 is SVGEGT in the germline V gene. There are 15 residues in the CDR3. V was trimmed by 0 bases and J by 6 bases, leaving 14 bases between them. CDR3 nucleotide sequence: TGTGCCAGCAGTTACTCAAAGGGGGAAGTCCCTGAAGCTTTCTTT. It encodes CASSYSKGEVPEAFF.

The chain combines TRBV11-2 with TRBJ2-5, with a tentative D call TRBD1 (6 bases). V shed 4 bases and J shed 8 bases, with 20 bases lying between them. Looked up from germline, CDR1 is SGHAT and CDR2 is FQNNGV. The CDR3 loop spans 15 amino acids. The DNA for the CDR3 is TGTGCCAGCAGCTCTCATTTAGGGGGAGCGGAAACCCAGTACTTC. The encoded protein is CASSSHLGGAETQYF.

The chain is built from TRBV4-2 and TRBJ2-7; 13 bases are shared with TRBD2. CDR1 is LGHNA and CDR2 is YNFKEQ in the germline V gene. V shed 1 base, J shed 5 bases, and the junction held 8 bases outside the gene matches. This CDR3 spans 17 amino acids. CDR3 in amino acids: CASSQGPRGTSGNEQYF. The CDR3 DNA follows: TGTGCCAGCAGCCAAGGACCCAGGGGGACTAGCGGGAACGAGCAGTACTTC.

This clone turned up a few times. The genes are TRBV4-2 and TRBJ1-1; D is undetermined. The CDR3 loop spans 14 amino acids. V was pared by 0 bases and J by 8 bases, with 13 bases between. CDR1 and CDR2 from the germline V gene are LGHNA and YNFKEQ. The CDR3 region has the DNA TGTGCCAGCAGCCAAGATTTAAGGTCGAAAGAAGCTTTCTTT. Translating gives CASSQDLRSKEAFF.

The V and J genes are TRBV2 and TRBJ1-1, with 8 bases aligning to TRBD1. The trim removed 10 bases at V and 4 bases at J, leaving 8 bases unmatched. The V gene's germline CDR1 is SNHLY and CDR2 FYNNEI. The CDR3 sequence is 13 residues long. CDR3 residues: CATADRDATEAFF. In DNA form, the CDR3 reads TGTGCCACTGCGGACAGGGATGCCACTGAAGCTTTCTTT.

The chain employs TRBV11-3 and TRBJ2-7, with D uncertain. The V gene's germline CDR1 is SGHNT and CDR2 YENEEA. The CDR3 is 14 amino acids. The ends were cut back, 1 base at V and 4 bases at J, with 11 bases in the middle. CDR3 DNA: TGTGCCAGCAGCTTAGGGGAAACCCCTTACGAGCAGTACTTC. Its translation: CASSLGETPYEQYF. Full variable domain (remainder filled in from reference TRBV11-3 and TRBJ2-7): EAGVVQSPRYKIIEKKQPVAFWCNPISGHNTLYWYLQNLGQGPELLIRYENEEAVDDSQLPKDRFSAERLKGVDSTLKIQPAELGDSAVYLCASSLGETPYEQYFGPGTRLTVT.

This chain joins TRBV19 and TRBJ2-1; 11 bases line up with TRBD2. Germline CDR1 is LNHDA and CDR2 is SQIVND (reference sequence). J was trimmed by 5 bases and V by 5 bases; bases with no gene match: 5. The CDR3 runs 15 residues. The CDR3 DNA reads TGTGCCAGTAGTGCGGGGACTAGCGGAAACAATGAGCAGTTCTTC. Its translation is CASSAGTSGNNEQFF.

V and J are TRBV6-5 and TRBJ2-1; 9 nucleotides match TRBD2. Germline loops: CDR1 MNHEY, CDR2 SVGAGI. The CDR3 has 15 residues. V lost 6 bases to trimming and J lost 7 bases; unmatched junction nucleotides: 10. CDR3 sequence reads: CASRGIAGVLNEQFF. The CDR3 bases are TGTGCCAGCAGAGGCATAGCGGGAGTGCTTAATGAGCAGTTCTTC.

The genes are TRBV27 and TRBJ2-7; 8 bases line up with TRBD2. Germline CDR1 reads MNHEY; CDR2 reads SMNVEV (reference sequence). After removal of 2 bases from V and 2 bases from J, the junction contained 5 bases not matched to a gene. This CDR3 contains 15 residues. The CDR3 loop is CASSLDSGTTYEQYF. The CDR3 DNA reads as TGTGCCAGCAGTTTAGATAGCGGGACGACCTACGAGCAGTACTTC.

The chain has TRBV4-2 and TRBJ2-3; 8 positions agree with TRBD2. V trimming: 2 bases; J trimming: 3 bases; junction bases outside the gene matches: 10. Germline V gene lookup returns CDR1 LGHNA and CDR2 YNFKEQ. CDR3 length: 17 residues. In DNA, the CDR3 is TGTGCCAGCAGCCAAAACCTAGCGGGCGGCGGGACAGATACGCAGTATTTT. Its protein is CASSQNLAGGGTDTQYF.

The CDR3 protein is CSVVKREGADTQYF. In DNA, the CDR3 is TGCAGCGTTGTCAAGCGGGAGGGAGCAGATACGCAGTATTTT. V is TRBV29-1 and J is TRBJ2-3, with 10 positions matching TRBD2. The J segment lost 4 bases and the V segment lost 4 bases, leaving 5 bases of the junction unmatched. Germline V CDR1 and CDR2: SQVTM, ANQGSEA. The CDR3 runs 14 residues.

The genes are TRBV29-1 and TRBJ2-1, with TRBD2 matching 9 bases. The trim removed 5 bases at V and 8 bases at J, leaving 13 bases unmatched. CDR1 SQVTM and CDR2 ANQGSEA come from the germline V gene. The CDR3 totals 15 residues. The CDR3 bases are TGCAGCGTTAGGGGTCCCGCGGGAGGGCCGCATGAGCAGTTCTTC. Amino acid sequence: CSVRGPAGGPHEQFF.

The J gene is TRBJ2-1, the V gene TRBV28, with D possibly being TRBD1 (6 bases). The V gene lost 6 bases and the J gene lost 6 bases, with 15 bases spanning the gap. CDR1 MDHEN and CDR2 SYDVKM come from the germline V gene. The CDR3 extends over 14 amino acids. CDR3 region: CASSRTGTPNEQFF. Here the CDR3 DNA reads TGTGCCAGCAGCCGTACCGGGACACCCAATGAGCAGTTCTTC.

The chain carries TRBV20-1 and TRBJ1-1; D not resolved. Trimming removed 3 bases from V and 0 bases from J, with 8 bases in between. The CDR3 contains 13 residues. The germline CDR1 and CDR2 sequences are DFQATT and SNEGSKA (reference sequence). This CDR3 is CSASKQLNTEAFF. CDR3 DNA sequence: TGCAGTGCTAGTAAACAGTTGAACACTGAAGCTTTCTTT.

The chain couples TRBV27 to TRBJ1-2; D is unclear. V gave up 4 bases and J gave up 3 bases, with 9 bases separating them. CDR3 length: 13 amino acids. Germline values: CDR1 MNHEY, CDR2 SMNVEV (reference sequence). CDR3 nucleotides: TGTGCCAGCAGTTCATCGGACCACTATGGCTACACCTTC. Translating gives CASSSSDHYGYTF.

The V gene is TRBV7-3, the J gene TRBJ1-3; D gene unclear. The CDR3 sequence is 17 residues long. Trimming removed 3 bases at V and 0 bases at J, with 15 bases between. The germline gives CDR1 SGHTA, CDR2 FQGTGA. The CDR3 DNA follows: TGTGCCAGCAGCTTGGTGTTTTTCAGCCTCTCTGGAAACACCATATATTTT. It encodes CASSLVFFSLSGNTIYF.

This chain connects TRBV28 to TRBJ1-1, with D hard to call. This CDR3 is built from 13 residues. Trimming stripped 2 bases from V and 3 bases from J, with 7 bases between. Germline V lookup: CDR1 MDHEN, CDR2 SYDVKM. This CDR3 reads CASSLDDYTEAFF. DNA for the CDR3: TGTGCCAGCAGTTTAGACGACTACACTGAAGCTTTCTTT. The full variable domain, rest sourced from reference TRBV28 and TRBJ1-1, is DVKVTQSSRYLVKRTGEKVFLECVQDMDHENMFWYRQDPGLGLRLIYFSYDVKMKEKGDIPEGYSVSREKKERFSLILESASTNQTSMYLCASSLDDYTEAFFGQGTRLTVV.

The chain couples TRBV11-2 to TRBJ2-7, with 8 nucleotides matching TRBD1. The germline V gene has CDR1 SGHAT and CDR2 FQNNGV. The J segment lost 4 bases and the V segment lost 5 bases, leaving 13 bases of the junction unmatched. The CDR3 sequence is 16 residues long. The CDR3 is CASSPSPGTGYYEQYF. In nucleotides, the CDR3 is TGTGCCAGCAGCCCTTCTCCTGGGACAGGATATTACGAGCAGTACTTC.

This clone was observed once. The chain is built from TRBV3-1 (or the pseudogene TRBV3-2) and TRBJ1-2, with 8 bases identical to TRBD1. V lost 5 bases and J lost 4; bases outside the gene matches: 6. This CDR3 has 14 amino acids. Germline CDR1 reads LGHDT; CDR2 reads YNNKEL (reference sequence). As DNA, the CDR3 is TGTGCCAGCAGCGGACGGACAGGGCGCTATGGCTACACCTTC. It encodes CASSGRTGRYGYTF.

The J gene is TRBJ1-1, the V gene TRBV6-5; D is unresolved. Deletions cut 4 bases from V and 2 bases from J, with 11 bases between. The CDR3 runs to 14 residues. Germline CDR1 is MNHEY and CDR2 is SVGAGI. The CDR3 reads CASSSDGTNTEAFF. The CDR3 nucleotides read TGTGCCAGCAGTTCCGATGGAACAAACACTGAAGCTTTCTTT.